The present TCR beta chain was sequenced within a study of cytomegalovirus exposure and HLA in healthy donors. The study's findings and limits: For TCR beta chains, V- and J-gene trimming was later linked to a missense DCLRE1C variant. The only immune exposure information that was available was CMV serostatus. Earlier analysis yielded a pattern in which most TCR beta V segments were productive about 87% or about 30% of the time. TCR beta chains numbering some 160 were designated cytomegalovirus-associated.

In regard to this clone: Antigen: not known.

PCR primers comprised 60 Vbeta and 13 Jbeta primers. Only in-frame clones appear in the TCRdb table, and some are missing; sequencing was by immunoSEQ multiplex PCR. The sample yields 140,000 to 150,000 clones, roughly 79% seen once. V dropped 1 base and J dropped 5 bases, with 14 bases sitting between them. Germline V gene data show CDR1 as KGHSH and CDR2 as LQKENI. The CDR3 runs to 15 residues. The sample taken for sequencing was PBMCs. The chain joins TRBV18 to TRBJ2-5; TRBD1 might be the D (5 bases). The receptor was isolated from a woman aged 40 to 50 in good health and CMV-seropositive. CDR3 DNA: TGTGCCAGCTCACCACAGTCGGCAGGGAAGGAGACCCAGTACTTC. It codes for CASSPQSAGKETQYF.